Below are 23 T cell receptor beta chains sequenced from a single sample in a study of blood T cells in healthy people across ages. A sample-barcoded 5' primer and a J-beta primer mix were used in a second PCR of about 6 to 12 cycles. One entry per CDR3 protein results from TCRdb running MiXCR on the 5' RACE reads. The table shows about 970,000 distinct CDR3 sequences, with roughly 47% occurring only once. Sequencing was carried out using blood. These receptors all stem from a woman aged 55 to 70 in good health.

The chain links TRBV18 to TRBJ1-1; no clear D gene. The CDR3 covers 14 residues. The V and J ends lost 1 base and 1 base respectively, with 7 bases between them. CDR1 is KGHSH, CDR2 LQKENI, per germline. The CDR3 coding sequence is TGTGCCAGCTCACCACAGTCTCGGAACACTGAAGCTTTCTTT. Translating it yields CASSPQSRNTEAFF.

This sequence joins TRBV6-4 and TRBJ2-5; D gene ambiguous. The CDR3 length is 12 residues. Trimming left V 8 bases short and J 5 bases short, with 12 bases between. Germline CDR1 is MRHNA and CDR2 is SNTAGT. The chain's CDR3 is CASYSSRETQYF. CDR3 nucleotide sequence: TGTGCCAGCTACAGTTCGAGGGAGACCCAGTACTTC.

The genes are TRBV4-3 and TRBJ2-5; 13 positions match TRBD2. J lost 0 bases, V lost 5 bases, and 15 bases had no gene match. Per germline, CDR1 LGHNA and CDR2 YSLEER. CDR3 length: 20 residues. CDR3 protein: CASSSNLLAGGLMDQETQYF. The DNA of the CDR3 is TGCGCCAGCAGCTCAAATTTACTAGCGGGAGGGCTTATGGACCAAGAGACCCAGTACTTC.

V usage is TRBV7-7 and J usage is TRBJ2-1; 7 bases agree with TRBD2. Germline V CDR1 and CDR2: SSHAT, FNYEAQ (reference sequence). The length of the CDR3 is 18 residues. J lost 7 bases, V lost 1 base, and 16 bases had no gene match. The CDR3 sequence is CASSLEMLADHKPNEQFF. CDR3 nucleotides: TGTGCCAGCAGCTTAGAGATGCTAGCGGACCACAAACCGAATGAGCAGTTCTTC.

This clonotype was recorded a few times. J is TRBJ2-3 and V is TRBV7-2; no definite D call. The CDR3 covers 16 residues. Trimming left V 5 bases short and J 1 base short, with 16 bases between. Germline assignment: CDR1 SGHTA and CDR2 FQGNSA. The CDR3: CASSISRVLGTDTQYF. CDR3 in DNA: TGTGCCAGCAGCATCTCTAGGGTTCTTGGCACAGATACGCAGTATTTT.

This clonotype has only a few counts. The chain joins TRBV4-1 to TRBJ2-7, with TRBD1 identical over 7 bases. Germline CDR1 is MGHRA and CDR2 is YSYEKL. The CDR3 has 16 amino acids. V lost 0 bases, J lost 2 bases, and 7 bases stayed unmatched. The CDR3 loop reads CASSQDEGTAPYEQYF. In DNA form, the CDR3 reads TGCGCCAGCAGCCAAGATGAAGGGACAGCCCCCTACGAGCAGTACTTC.

This clonotype has only a few counts. CDR3 amino acids: CASSTRTGRSYEQYF. The CDR3 bases are TGTGCCAGTAGTACCCGGACAGGGCGATCCTACGAGCAGTACTTC. V gene TRBV19 combines with J gene TRBJ2-7, with 8 positions matching TRBD1. The CDR3 runs to 15 residues. After removal of 4 bases from V and 1 base from J, the junction contained 6 bases not matched to a gene. Germline lookup yields CDR1 LNHDA and CDR2 SQIVND (reference sequence).

This clonotype came up a few times. The chain uses TRBV12-3 or TRBV12-4 and TRBJ2-5; 13 positions match TRBD2. After removal of 7 bases from V and 5 bases from J, the junction contained 10 bases not matched to a gene. The CDR3 loop spans 16 amino acids. The CDR3 DNA reads as TGTGCCAGCACCGCACTAGCGGGAGGGGCTTCGGAGACCCAGTACTTC. It translates to CASTALAGGASETQYF.

As regards this clonotype: The junction departs from the called germline gene at one end, perhaps through a read error. The V gene is TRBV7-8, the J gene TRBJ1-2; 10 bases are shared with TRBD1. CDR1 is SGHVS, CDR2 FQNEAQ, per germline. This CDR3 is 18 amino acids long. CDR3 DNA sequence: TGTGCCAGTAGCTTAGCCTTTAAGGACAGGGGGGATAACTATGGCTACACCTTC. Its translation: CASSLAFKDRGDNYGYTF. The entire variable domain, with the rest obtained from reference TRBV7-8 and TRBJ1-2, is as follows: GAGVSQSPRYKVAKRGQDVALRCDPISGHVSLFWYQQALGQGPEFLTYFQNEAQLDKSGLPSDRFFAERPEGSVSTLKIQRTQQEDSAVYLCASSLAFKDRGDNYGYTFGSGTRLTVV.

The chain joins TRBV10-3 to TRBJ2-7; 7 bases are shared with TRBD2. Trimming cost V 2 bases and J 2 bases; bases outside gene matches: 9. The CDR3 contains 16 residues. Germline-derived CDR1 and CDR2 are ENHRY and SYGVKD. The CDR3 sequence: CAISEGDGRLTYEQYF. The CDR3 DNA is TGTGCCATCAGTGAGGGCGACGGGAGGCTTACCTACGAGCAGTACTTC.

This clonotype has a handful of counts. The rearrangement links TRBV7-2 to TRBJ2-7; D is possibly TRBD1 (5 bases). V dropped 5 bases and J dropped 4 bases, with 18 bases sitting between them. The germline V gene encodes CDR1 SGHTA and CDR2 FQGNSA. The CDR3 extends over 15 amino acids. The CDR3, as DNA: TGTGCCAGCAGCCGCTCCGGGCCCAGGGCATACGAGCAGTACTTC. Protein product: CASSRSGPRAYEQYF.

This chain links TRBV7-9 with TRBJ2-5; a possible D gene is TRBD1 (6 bases). Germline V CDR1 and CDR2: SEHNR, FQNEAQ (reference sequence). V was clipped by 1 base and J by 4 bases, with 19 bases between them. This CDR3 has 17 residues. The CDR3, as DNA: TGTGCCAGCAGCTTAGGTTGGGGGCGCATAACCCCAGAGACCCAGTACTTC. Amino acid sequence: CASSLGWGRITPETQYF.

The sample holds a few counts of this clonotype. The rearrangement uses TRBV20-1 and TRBJ2-7, with a possible D match to TRBD2 (5 bases). The V gene lost 6 bases and the J gene lost 0 bases, with 12 bases spanning the gap. The CDR3 is 13 amino acids. Looked up from germline, CDR1 is DFQATT and CDR2 is SNEGSKA (reference sequence). The CDR3 spells CSAMTTVSYEQYF. The CDR3 DNA follows: TGCAGTGCAATGACTACCGTCTCCTACGAGCAGTACTTC.

This chain uses TRBV14 with TRBJ2-1; no clear D gene. From germline, CDR1 is SGHDN and CDR2 FVKESK. The CDR3 is 17 residues long. Trimming shortened V by 5 bases and J by 4 bases, and 21 bases separated the two germline ends. DNA for the CDR3: TGTGCCAGCAGCAATAACCCCCAACGGACGGTATACAATGAGCAGTTCTTC. Translated: CASSNNPQRTVYNEQFF.

The chain has TRBV9 and TRBJ2-1, with D possibly called TRBD1 or TRBD2 (5 bases each). Germline lookup yields CDR1 SGDLS and CDR2 YYNGEE. This CDR3 has 15 residues. The V and J ends lost 4 bases and 15 bases respectively, with 26 bases between them. The CDR3 reads CASSPTGDGDGTPFF. The DNA of the CDR3 is TGTGCCAGCAGCCCCACAGGCGATGGGGACGGGACCCCGTTCTTC.

Details on this clonotype: One end of the junction varies from germline; a read error may be responsible. The chain joins TRBV4-1 to TRBJ2-1, with D possibly matching TRBD2 (5 bases). Germline V gene sequence: CDR1 MGHRA, CDR2 YSYEKL. The CDR3 has 14 residues. The CDR3: CARSPIGPGNEQFF. The CDR3 DNA follows: TGCGCCCGCAGCCCGATAGGGCCGGGAAATGAGCAGTTCTTC.

This sequence joins TRBV3-1 and TRBJ2-1, with 10 bases aligning to TRBD1. V gave up 8 bases and J gave up 8 bases; unmatched junction bases: 6. The CDR3 covers 13 residues. In germline, CDR1 is LGHDT, CDR2 YNNKEL (reference sequence). The DNA for the CDR3 is TGTGCCAGCGGCCGGGACAGGGGATATGAGCAGTTCTTC. Residues: CASGRDRGYEQFF.

The rearrangement joins TRBV2 to TRBJ2-4; D is tentatively TRBD1 or TRBD2 (6 bases each). The V end was cut by 4 bases, the J end by 13 bases, with 23 bases between. This CDR3 is 15 amino acids long. Germline CDR1 SNHLY, CDR2 FYNNEI. The CDR3 region has the DNA TGTGCCAGCAGTGTGTGGGGGGCCAACGATGGGGAGCAGTACTTC. Encoded protein: CASSVWGANDGEQYF.

The sample holds a few counts of this clonotype. One end of the junction does not line up with germline, which may come from a read error. The chain is built from TRBV5-1 and TRBJ2-3, with 10 nucleotides matching TRBD1. The germline V gene encodes CDR1 SGHRS and CDR2 YFSETQ. The CDR3 has 14 amino acids. The CDR3 loop is CASRRDRGTDTQYF. The CDR3 bases are TGCGCCAGCAGACGGGACAGGGGCACGGATACGCAGTATTTT.

The rearrangement links TRBV10-3 to TRBJ2-7, with TRBD1 matching over 8 bases. Germline V gene data show CDR1 as ENHRY and CDR2 as SYGVKD. V dropped 2 bases and J dropped 6; count of bases not matched to a gene: 9. CDR3 length equals 15 residues. CDR3 region: CAISEPRNDRGEQYF. CDR3 sequence (DNA): TGTGCCATCAGTGAGCCCAGAAACGACAGGGGCGAGCAGTACTTC.

The J gene is TRBJ2-1, the V gene TRBV6-2 or TRBV6-3; TRBD2 matches 12 bases. Germline CDR1 is MNHEY and CDR2 is SVGEGT. Trimming took 2 bases from V and 6 from J; bases not matched to a gene: 8. The CDR3 runs 17 residues. The CDR3 bases are TGTGCCAGCAGTTACATCCCCCTAGCGGGAGGGGTCAATGAGCAGTTCTTC. It specifies CASSYIPLAGGVNEQFF.

This chain joins TRBV10-1 and TRBJ2-2; D not resolved. CDR1 is WNHNN, CDR2 SYGVQD, per germline (reference sequence). Trimming pared 7 bases from V and 4 bases from J, leaving 10 bases between. The CDR3 length is 13 residues. The CDR3 protein is CASMSDITGELFF. Written as DNA, the CDR3 is TGCGCCAGCATGAGCGATATCACCGGGGAGCTGTTTTTT.

This chain connects TRBV11-3 to TRBJ2-2; D might be TRBD1 (5 bases). Per germline, CDR1 SGHNT and CDR2 YENEEA. The CDR3 sequence is 16 residues long. The V end was cut by 4 bases, the J end by 5 bases, with 17 bases between. The DNA for the CDR3 is TGTGCCAGCAGCTGGCCGTGGGGCGGAAAGACCGGGGAGCTGTTTTTT. Translating gives CASSWPWGGKTGELFF.